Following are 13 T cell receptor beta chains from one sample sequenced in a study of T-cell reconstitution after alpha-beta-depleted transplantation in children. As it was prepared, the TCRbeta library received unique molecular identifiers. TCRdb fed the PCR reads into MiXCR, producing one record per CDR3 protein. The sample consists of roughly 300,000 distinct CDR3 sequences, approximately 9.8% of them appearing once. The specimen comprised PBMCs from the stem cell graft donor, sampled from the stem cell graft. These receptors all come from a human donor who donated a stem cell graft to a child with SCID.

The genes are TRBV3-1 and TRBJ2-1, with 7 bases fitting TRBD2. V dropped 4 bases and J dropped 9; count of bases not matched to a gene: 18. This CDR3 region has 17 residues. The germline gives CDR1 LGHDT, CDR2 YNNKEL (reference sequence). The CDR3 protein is CASSPRSSGLFGGEQFF. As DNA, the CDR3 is TGTGCCAGCAGCCCCCGGAGTAGCGGGCTCTTCGGGGGTGAGCAGTTCTTC.

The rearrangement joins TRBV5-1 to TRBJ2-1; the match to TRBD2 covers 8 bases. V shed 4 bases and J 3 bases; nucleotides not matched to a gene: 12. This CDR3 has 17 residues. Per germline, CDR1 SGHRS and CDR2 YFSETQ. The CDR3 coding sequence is TGCGCCAGCAGCCCATGGGGGACGGGGGGGCTCTACAATGAGCAGTTCTTC. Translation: CASSPWGTGGLYNEQFF.

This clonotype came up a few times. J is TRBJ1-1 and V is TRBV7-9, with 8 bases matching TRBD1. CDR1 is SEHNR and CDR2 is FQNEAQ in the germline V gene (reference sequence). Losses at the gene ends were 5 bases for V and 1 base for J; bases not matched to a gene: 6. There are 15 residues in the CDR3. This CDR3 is CASSPGGTGNTEAFF. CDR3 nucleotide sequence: TGTGCCAGCAGCCCGGGTGGGACAGGGAACACTGAAGCTTTCTTT.

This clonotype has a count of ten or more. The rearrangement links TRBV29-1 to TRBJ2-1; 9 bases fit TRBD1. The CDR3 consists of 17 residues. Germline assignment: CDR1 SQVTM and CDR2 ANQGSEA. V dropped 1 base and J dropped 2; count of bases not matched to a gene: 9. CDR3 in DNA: TGCAGCGTTGAAGCCTTCCCGGGACAGGGAACCTACAATGAGCAGTTCTTC. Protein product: CSVEAFPGQGTYNEQFF.

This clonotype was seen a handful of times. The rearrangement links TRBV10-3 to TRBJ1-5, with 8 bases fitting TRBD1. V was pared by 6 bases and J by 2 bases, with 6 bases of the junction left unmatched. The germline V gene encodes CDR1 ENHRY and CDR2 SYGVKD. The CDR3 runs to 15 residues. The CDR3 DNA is TGTGCCATCAGAGATCCGGGACAGGGCAATCAGCCCCAGCATTTT. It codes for CAIRDPGQGNQPQHF.

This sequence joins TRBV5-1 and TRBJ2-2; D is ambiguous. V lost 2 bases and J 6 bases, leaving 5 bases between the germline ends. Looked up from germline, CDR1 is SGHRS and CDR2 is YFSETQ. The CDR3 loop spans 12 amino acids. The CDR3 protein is CASSFESGELFF. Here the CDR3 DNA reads TGCGCCAGCAGCTTTGAGTCCGGGGAGCTGTTTTTT.

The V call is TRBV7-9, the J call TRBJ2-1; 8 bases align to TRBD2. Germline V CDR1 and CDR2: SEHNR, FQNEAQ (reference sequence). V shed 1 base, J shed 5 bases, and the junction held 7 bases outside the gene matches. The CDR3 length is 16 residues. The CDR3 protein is CASSLVVLAENNEQFF. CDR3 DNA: TGTGCCAGCAGCTTAGTGGTACTAGCGGAAAACAATGAGCAGTTCTTC.

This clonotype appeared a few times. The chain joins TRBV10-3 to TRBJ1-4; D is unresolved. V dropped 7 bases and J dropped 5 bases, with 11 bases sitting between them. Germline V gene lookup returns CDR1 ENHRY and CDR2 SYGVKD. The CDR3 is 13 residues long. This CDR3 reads CAIKKGGNEKLFF. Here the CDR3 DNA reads TGTGCCATCAAGAAAGGTGGCAATGAAAAACTGTTTTTT.

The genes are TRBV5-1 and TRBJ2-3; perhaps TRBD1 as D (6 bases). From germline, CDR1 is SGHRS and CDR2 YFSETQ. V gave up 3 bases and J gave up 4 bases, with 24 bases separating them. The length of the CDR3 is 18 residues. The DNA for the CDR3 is TGCGCCAGCAGCTCCGCCGGGGTTATGGTGGGGGCTGCAGATACGCAGTATTTT. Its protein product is CASSSAGVMVGAADTQYF.

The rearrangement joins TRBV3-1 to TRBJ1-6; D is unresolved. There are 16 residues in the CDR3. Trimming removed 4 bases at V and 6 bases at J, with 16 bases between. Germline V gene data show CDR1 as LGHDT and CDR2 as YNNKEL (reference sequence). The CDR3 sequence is CASSRTVPDTNSPLHF. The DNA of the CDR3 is TGTGCCAGCAGCCGAACGGTCCCCGATACTAATTCACCCCTCCACTTT.

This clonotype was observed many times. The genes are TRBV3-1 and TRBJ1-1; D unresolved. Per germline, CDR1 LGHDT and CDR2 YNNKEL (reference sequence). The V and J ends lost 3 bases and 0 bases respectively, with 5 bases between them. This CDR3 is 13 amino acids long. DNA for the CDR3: TGTGCCAGCAGCCACATGATGAACACTGAAGCTTTCTTT. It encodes CASSHMMNTEAFF.

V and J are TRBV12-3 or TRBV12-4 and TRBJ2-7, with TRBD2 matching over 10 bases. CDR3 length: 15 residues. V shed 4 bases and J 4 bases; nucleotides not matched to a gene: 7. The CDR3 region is CASSSGTSVLYEQYF. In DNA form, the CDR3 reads TGTGCCAGCAGTTCCGGGACTAGCGTGTTATACGAGCAGTACTTC.

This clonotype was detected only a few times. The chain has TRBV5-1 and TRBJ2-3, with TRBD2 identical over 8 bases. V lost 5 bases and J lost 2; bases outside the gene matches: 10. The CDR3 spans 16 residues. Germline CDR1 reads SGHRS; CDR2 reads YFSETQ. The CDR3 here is CASSRRAGVPTDTQYF. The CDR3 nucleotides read TGCGCCAGCAGTCGGCGAGCGGGGGTCCCCACAGATACGCAGTATTTT.